The 25 T cell receptor beta chains in this list originate from one sample, sequenced in a study of molecular identifiers for immune sequencing clone quantification. TCRdb analysed the PCR reads with MiXCR anew, one entry per CDR3 protein. Here the sample spans more than 300,000 distinct CDR3 sequences, over 20% being singletons. The sequenced sample was naive CD8+ T cells from blood, with Jurkat cell RNA spiked in. Regarding subset: FACS-sorted CD8+CD4-CCR7+CD45RA+ naive T cells. Source of these receptors: a human donor in good health. Some libraries in this study had Jurkat cell RNA spiked in.

The table lists this clonotype with many counts. The gene calls are TRBV6-5 and TRBJ2-7; 14 positions agree with TRBD2. J lost 2 bases, V lost 4 bases, and 19 bases had no gene match. The CDR3 extends over 21 amino acids. Germline values: CDR1 MNHEY, CDR2 SVGAGI. The CDR3 bases are TGTGCCAGCAGTTCATCCTTTTCACGGGTGACTAGCGGGAGGGATCCCTACGAGCAGTACTTC. Translating gives CASSSSFSRVTSGRDPYEQYF.

A word on this clonotype: A much more abundant neighbour one base away suggests this may be a read error. This chain links TRBV4-1 with TRBJ1-1, with 8 positions matching TRBD1. Per germline, CDR1 MGHRA and CDR2 YSYEKL. The CDR3 consists of 15 residues. V lost 1 base and J lost 6; bases outside the gene matches: 7. The CDR3 here is CASSQVQGADSEAFF. For the CDR3, the DNA is TGCGCCAGCAGCCAAGTTCAGGGGGCCGATTCTGAAGCTTTCTTT.

Details on this clonotype: An end of the junction differs from the germline gene, which may be a read error. The chain carries TRBV5-1 and TRBJ2-7, with no clear D. The CDR3 has 13 residues. Germline V gene lookup returns CDR1 SGHRS and CDR2 YFSETQ. CDR3 sequence (DNA): TGCGCCAGCAGCTTGGGCGGCAGCTACGAGCAGTGCTTC. It codes for CASSLGGSYEQCF.

V usage is TRBV15 and J usage is TRBJ2-3; TRBD2 might be the D (6 bases). Deletions cut 0 bases from V and 0 bases from J, with 19 bases between. Germline CDR1 is LNHNV and CDR2 is YYDKDF (reference sequence). This CDR3 comprises 19 residues. CDR3 sequence (DNA): TGTGCCACCAGCAGAGATCCCGGACTAACTATCACTAGCACAGATACGCAGTATTTT. As protein: CATSRDPGLTITSTDTQYF.

As for this clonotype: This clone may be a read error of a much larger clone one base away. CDR3 coding DNA: TGTGCCTGGAGTGAGGGGTTCGACTATGGCTACACCTTC. Its translation: CAWSEGFDYGYTF. The chain has TRBV30 and TRBJ1-2; TRBD1 is a possible D gene (5 bases). The CDR3 length is 13 residues. CDR1 is GTSNPN, CDR2 SVGIG, per germline (reference sequence). The ends were cut back, 1 base at V and 3 bases at J, with 9 bases in the middle.

This clonotype was seen at least ten times. The V call is TRBV12-3 or TRBV12-4, the J call TRBJ2-7; D gene uncertain. V gave up 0 bases and J gave up 2 bases, with 5 bases separating them. CDR3 length equals 13 residues. The CDR3 DNA follows: TGTGCCAGCAGTTTAGCGGACCCCTACGAGCAGTACTTC. Encoded protein: CASSLADPYEQYF.

This clonotype has ten or more counts. The chain uses TRBV9 and TRBJ1-3; no reliable D call. Germline V gene sequence: CDR1 SGDLS, CDR2 YYNGEE. The CDR3 has 15 amino acids. The V gene lost 0 bases and the J gene lost 0 bases, with 7 bases spanning the gap. This chain's CDR3 is CASSVGVLSGNTIYF. The CDR3 DNA sequence: TGTGCCAGCAGCGTAGGCGTACTCTCTGGAAACACCATATATTTT. Full variable domain (outside the CDR3, taken from reference TRBV9 and TRBJ1-3): DSGVTQTPKHLITATGQRVTLRCSPRSGDLSVYWYQQSLDQGLQFLIQYYNGEERAKGNILERFSAQQFPDLHSELNLSSLELGDSALYFCASSVGVLSGNTIYFGEGSWLTVV.

This clonotype was detected a few times. The final CDR3 position lacks the conserved phenylalanine or tryptophan, pointing to a likely read error. J is TRBJ2-7 and V is TRBV4-3; TRBD1 or TRBD2 may be the D gene (6 bases each). The CDR3 covers 15 residues. Germline CDR1 reads LGHNA; CDR2 reads YSLEER. V dropped 2 bases and J dropped 7 bases, with 18 bases sitting between them. CDR3 in DNA: TGCGCCAGCAGCCAATTCTTAGGGGGGACGCGGGAGCAGTACCTC. It codes for CASSQFLGGTREQYL.

With regard to this clonotype: A much bigger clone sits one base away, suggesting this may be a read error. The V gene is TRBV19, the J gene TRBJ2-3; tentative D call: TRBD1 (6 bases). V shed 5 bases and J shed 14 bases, with 17 bases lying between them. The CDR3 has 12 residues. Looked up from germline, CDR1 is LNHDA and CDR2 is SQIVND (reference sequence). The CDR3 nucleotides read TGTGCCAGTAGTGTTGGCTGGGACACCAGGTATTTT. Translating it yields CASSVGWDTRYF.

In its sample, this clonotype was seen a few times. It may be a read error: a sequence one base away is much more abundant. The final CDR3 position lacks the conserved phenylalanine or tryptophan, pointing to a likely read error. J is TRBJ2-5 and V is TRBV28; D is possibly TRBD1 (7 bases). The CDR3 spans 14 residues. The V end was cut by 4 bases, the J end by 5 bases, with 14 bases between. Germline CDR1 and CDR2: MDHEN and SYDVKM. The CDR3 nucleotides are TGTGCCAGCAGTTCCAGGGGGAGGATGGAGACCCAGTACTCC. This encodes CASSSRGRMETQYS.

This clonotype was seen many times. This chain links TRBV12-3 or TRBV12-4 with TRBJ2-3, with D tentatively TRBD1 (5 bases). There are 14 residues in the CDR3. The germline V and J ends were trimmed by 6 bases and 0 bases, with 10 bases remaining between them. The CDR3 nucleotides read TGTGCCAGCAGCTCTTGGACAAGCACAGATACGCAGTATTTT. It yields the protein CASSSWTSTDTQYF.

Concerning this clonotype itself: This may be a read error, as it is one base from a much larger clone. The chain employs TRBV25-1 and TRBJ2-7; maybe TRBD2 (6 bases). The germline CDR1 and CDR2 sequences are MGHDK and SYGVNS. The CDR3 is made up of 17 amino acids. The CDR3 DNA follows: TGTGACAGCAAGGGACGGGCGGGGAGCAATCCCTCCTACGAGCAGTACTTC. As protein: CDSKGRAGSNPSYEQYF.

The chain uses TRBV6-2 or TRBV6-3 and TRBJ2-7, with D perhaps given as TRBD1 or TRBD2 (5 bases each). The length of the CDR3 is 13 residues. Germline lookup yields CDR1 MNHEY and CDR2 SVGEGT. V gave up 6 bases and J gave up 7 bases, with 16 bases separating them. In DNA form, the CDR3 reads TGTGCCAGCAGGCCTTTCGGGGCTTGGGAGCAGTACTTC. It specifies CASRPFGAWEQYF.

This clonotype occurred once. Since a much larger clone is just one base distant, this may be a read error. The chain joins TRBV7-6 to TRBJ2-2; a possible D gene is TRBD2 (5 bases). The CDR3 length is 14 residues. CDR1 is SGHVS and CDR2 is FNYEAQ in the germline V gene. The CDR3 loop reads CASSLAGEAGELLF. The CDR3 DNA follows: TGTGCCAGCAGCTTAGCGGGAGAGGCCGGGGAGCTGCTTTTT.

This clonotype has at least ten counts. This sequence joins TRBV29-1 and TRBJ2-7; D gene uncertain. Germline loops: CDR1 SQVTM, CDR2 ANQGSEA. The germline V and J ends were trimmed by 7 bases and 0 bases, with 13 bases remaining between them. The CDR3 extends over 13 amino acids. The CDR3 bases are TGCAGCGCCCTCCGTTCTAGCTCCTACGAGCAGTACTTC. Amino acid sequence: CSALRSSSYEQYF.

The rearrangement joins TRBV19 to TRBJ1-1, with a possible D match to TRBD1 (6 bases). The CDR3 has 13 residues. Germline V gives CDR1 LNHDA, CDR2 SQIVND (reference sequence). The V end lost 1 base, the J end lost 8 bases, and 11 bases lay between the germline ends. The CDR3 spells CASSIARGLEAFF. The CDR3 DNA follows: TGTGCCAGTAGTATAGCCCGGGGGCTAGAAGCTTTCTTT.

J is TRBJ2-5 and V is TRBV15, with 11 nucleotides matching TRBD2. The CDR3 has 17 amino acids. The germline gives CDR1 LNHNV, CDR2 YYDKDF (reference sequence). After removal of 0 bases from V and 1 base from J, the junction contained 4 bases not matched to a gene. The DNA for the CDR3 is TGTGCCACCAGCAGAGATGGGGGACTAGCGGCCCAAGAGACCCAGTACTTC. Amino acids: CATSRDGGLAAQETQYF.

The chain combines TRBV27 with TRBJ1-1; D remains unclear. There are 13 residues in the CDR3. Germline-derived CDR1 and CDR2 are MNHEY and SMNVEV (reference sequence). V gave up 6 bases and J gave up 6 bases, with 14 bases separating them. CDR3 amino acids: CASRSLGLPEAFF. The CDR3 DNA sequence: TGTGCCAGCAGGTCCCTAGGGCTACCTGAAGCTTTCTTT.

This clonotype was detected ten times or more. The chain employs TRBV28 and TRBJ1-5, with D maybe TRBD1 (6 bases). The V gene's germline CDR1 is MDHEN and CDR2 SYDVKM. The CDR3 covers 14 residues. V was pared by 3 bases and J by 8 bases, with 14 bases between. The CDR3 region is CASSLRSRGEPQHF. The CDR3 DNA reads TGTGCCAGCAGTTTGCGTTCCAGGGGTGAGCCCCAGCATTTT.

A word on this clonotype: A much more abundant neighbour one base away suggests this may be a read error. The chain has TRBV20-1 and TRBJ2-7; 9 bases fit TRBD1. Germline V gene sequence: CDR1 DFQATT, CDR2 SNEGSKA (reference sequence). This CDR3 contains 14 residues. V lost 0 bases, J lost 4 bases, and 4 bases stayed unmatched. The CDR3 reads CSARDHDRGYEQYF. CDR3 in DNA: TGCAGTGCTAGAGATCACGACAGGGGGTACGAGCAGTACTTC.

As regards this clonotype: This could be a read error, since a much larger clone is one nucleotide away. The V call is TRBV6-6, the J call TRBJ1-1; 8 bases are shared with TRBD1. CDR3 size: 12 residues. Germline CDR1 MNHNY, CDR2 SVGAGI (reference sequence). As DNA, the CDR3 is TGTGCCAGCAGAGAAGGACAGGGAGAAGCTTCCTTT. Amino acid sequence: CASREGQGEASF.

The chain couples TRBV5-6 to TRBJ2-2, with D hard to call. Deletions cut 2 bases from V and 6 bases from J, with 8 bases between. From germline, CDR1 is SGHDT and CDR2 YYEEEE. The length of the CDR3 is 13 residues. The CDR3 region has the DNA TGTGCCAGCAGCTTCGGATCCTCCGGGGAGCTGTTTTTT. Translating it yields CASSFGSSGELFF.

This clonotype was counted a few times. The V call is TRBV7-9, the J call TRBJ1-4, with D perhaps TRBD1 (6 bases). CDR1 and CDR2 from the germline V gene are SEHNR and FQNEAQ (reference sequence). CDR3 length: 13 amino acids. Deletions cut 1 base from V and 14 bases from J, with 14 bases between. The CDR3 spells CASSLEGGVFLFF. The CDR3 DNA follows: TGTGCCAGCAGCTTAGAGGGGGGTGTTTTCCTGTTTTTT.

This clonotype has ten or more counts. The genes are TRBV28 and TRBJ2-4, with unresolved D. V was shortened by 2 bases and J by 0 bases, with 11 bases between the two germline ends. The CDR3 consists of 16 residues. In germline, CDR1 is MDHEN, CDR2 SYDVKM. CDR3 nucleotide sequence: TGTGCCAGCAGTTTACAACGACCACTAGCCAAAAACATTCAGTACTTC. This gives the protein CASSLQRPLAKNIQYF.

This clonotype was seen a few times. CDR3 in DNA: TGTGCCAGCAGCTTAGCGCTATCGTTGGGGGCTGCGGCGGGGGACGAGCAGTACTTC. It yields the protein CASSLALSLGAAAGDEQYF. The chain combines TRBV7-2 with TRBJ2-7, with D possibly being TRBD2 (7 bases). V lost 0 bases to trimming and J lost 5 bases, with 26 bases between them. CDR1 and CDR2 (germline): SGHTA, FQGNSA. The CDR3 sequence is 19 residues long.